This T cell receptor beta chain comes out of a study of blood T cell repertoires in COVID-19. Background on the study: Donors in the United States, Italy and Spain gave samples during acute or convalescent COVID-19.

Authors' analysis steps: Estimates of nucleated cell counts were drawn from the amplification of reference gene primers. Assay: immunoSEQ multiplex PCR; the TCRdb copy retains only in-frame clones and omits some. V and J calls and clone size follow that table, whereas D and trimming were derived from the DNA. The profile shows 200,000 to 250,000 clones, 88% of them singletons. This CDR3 has 14 amino acids. With V trimmed by 6 bases and J by 8 bases, 9 bases remained unmatched. The germline V gene has CDR1 KGHSH and CDR2 LQKENI. Residents of 20 to 25 US areas, aged roughly 18 to 89 years, made up the participants. Cohort 3 donors were reported recovered after two negative PCRs, clearance, or symptom resolution.

The genes are TRBV18 and TRBJ1-2, with 10 nucleotides matching TRBD1. What was sequenced was PBMCs or T cells enriched from blood (not recorded which). This TCR was sampled from a woman aged 25 to 39 who had recovered from COVID-19. CDR3 region: CASSPGQGVGGYTF. CDR3 nucleotides: TGTGCCAGCTCCCCCGGACAGGGGGTCGGAGGCTACACCTTC.